This T cell receptor beta chain was obtained from a study of blood T cell repertoires in COVID-19. As for the study in general: T cells, B-cell-depleted T cells, or PBMCs supplied cDNA or gDNA.

The assay was immunoSEQ multiplex PCR, and TCRdb's table has in-frame clones only and misses some. This table holds over 200,000 clones, about 90% found once. Germline values: CDR1 SNHLY, CDR2 FYNNEI. The CDR3 extends over 15 amino acids. J was trimmed by 4 bases and V by 4 bases; bases with no gene match: 7. V and J are TRBV2 and TRBJ1-2; 9 bases are a match to TRBD1. This clonotype was sampled from a woman in her 30s who had recovered from COVID-19. The sample taken for sequencing was peripheral blood. The CDR3 nucleotides read TGTGCCAGCAGTGGACCACAGGGGGCCGGCTATGGCTACACCTTC. This codes for CASSGPQGAGYGYTF.